These 25 T cell receptor beta chains were sequenced from one sample in a study of vaccination and CD4 T cells after COVID-19. CD4+ T cells that had been cultured provided DNA sequenced with the Oncomine TCR Beta short-read assay. Each CDR3 protein gets one entry after TCRdb re-called the PCR reads with MiXCR. This sample has fewer than 15,000 distinct CDR3 sequences, with around 40% found just once. No cognate antigen is known for these TCRs. The treatment was: approximately 9-day PBMC culture with coronavirus spike peptide pools or control peptides (ViraFEST assay). Sequences were derived from CD4+ T cells from blood, cultured in vitro, sampled after SARS-CoV-2 vaccination. The receptors originated from a human donor who had recovered from COVID-19.

The chain combines TRBV6-1 with TRBJ2-2; D is unresolved. The ends were cut back, 7 bases at V and 4 bases at J, with 13 bases in the middle. Per the germline V gene, CDR1 is MNHNS and CDR2 is SASEGT. CDR3 length equals 14 residues. In DNA form, the CDR3 reads TGTGCCAGCATGGTAGGGCAGTCCACCGGGGAGCTGTTTTTT. Protein: CASMVGQSTGELFF.

The chain couples TRBV15 to TRBJ2-1; possibly TRBD1 for D (6 bases). Germline V CDR1 and CDR2: LNHNV, YYDKDF (reference sequence). The V and J ends lost 4 bases and 5 bases respectively, with 12 bases between them. CDR3 length equals 14 residues. CDR3: CATSKGEPHNEQFF. CDR3 DNA: TGTGCCACCAGCAAGGGGGAGCCACACAATGAGCAGTTCTTC.

This rearrangement joins TRBV4-1 to TRBJ1-3, with D uncertain. The CDR3 length is 13 residues. CDR1 and CDR2 from the germline V gene are MGHRA and YSYEKL. Trimming left V 7 bases short and J 0 bases short, with 7 bases between. CDR3 DNA sequence: TGCGCCAGCATGGGGTTCTCTGGAAACACCATATATTTT. Translation: CASMGFSGNTIYF.

A note on this clonotype: This could be a read error, since a much larger clone is one nucleotide away. The chain combines TRBV28 with TRBJ1-5; D not resolved. Germline V gives CDR1 MDHEN, CDR2 SYDVKM. Between the trimmed V and J ends, which lost 6 bases and 3 bases, there was a span of 9 bases. The CDR3 extends over 13 amino acids. The CDR3 sequence: CASSRVNNQPQHF. The CDR3 bases are TGTGCCAGCAGCCGGGTAAACAATCAGCCCCAGCATTTT.

This clonotype was seen only a few times. The DNA of the CDR3 is TGTGCCAGCAGCTTAGGAGTAAGCACAGATACGCAGTATTTT. It encodes CASSLGVSTDTQYF. This chain links TRBV7-2 with TRBJ2-3; D is ambiguous. Looked up from germline, CDR1 is SGHTA and CDR2 is FQGNSA. The V end was cut by 1 base, the J end by 0 bases, with 5 bases between. The CDR3 length is 14 residues.

The V and J genes are TRBV20-1 and TRBJ1-6, with 10 bases fitting TRBD1. Germline CDR1 is DFQATT and CDR2 is SNEGSKA (reference sequence). This CDR3 region has 14 residues. With V trimmed by 6 bases and J by 7 bases, 6 bases remained unmatched. CDR3 residues: CSATKGQGNSPLHF. DNA for the CDR3: TGCAGTGCCACGAAGGGACAGGGGAATTCACCCCTCCACTTT.

The sample holds a few counts of this clonotype. V usage is TRBV2 and J usage is TRBJ2-5; 7 bases map to TRBD2. The germline CDR1 and CDR2 sequences are SNHLY and FYNNEI. The CDR3 length is 14 residues. With V trimmed by 8 bases and J by 2 bases, 8 bases remained unmatched. DNA for the CDR3: TGTGCCAGCCGGGACTACGGGCGTCAAGAGACCCAGTACTTC. This codes for CASRDYGRQETQYF.

This rearrangement joins TRBV20-1 to TRBJ2-7; D gene uncertain. The V end lost 2 bases, the J end lost 1 base, and 27 bases lay between the germline ends. The CDR3 extends over 19 amino acids. Germline V CDR1 and CDR2: DFQATT, SNEGSKA (reference sequence). The DNA of the CDR3 is TGCAGTGCTAGATATGCCTCTGACCCATTCCGACGTCCATCCTACGAGCAGTACTTC. Encoded protein: CSARYASDPFRRPSYEQYF.

This rearrangement joins TRBV12-3 or TRBV12-4 to TRBJ2-2; no reliable D call. V lost 2 bases, J lost 7 bases, and 5 bases lay in between. The CDR3 covers 12 residues. The CDR3 coding sequence is TGTGCCAGCAGTTTATTGAGCGGGGAGCTGTTTTTT. It specifies CASSLLSGELFF.

The CDR3 is CSAQIFETQYF. DNA for the CDR3: TGCAGTGCACAGATCTTCGAGACCCAGTACTTC. This chain uses TRBV20-1 with TRBJ2-5, with unresolved D. The CDR3 is 11 amino acids. Trimming left V 6 bases short and J 5 bases short, with 10 bases between. Germline V gene data show CDR1 as DFQATT and CDR2 as SNEGSKA (reference sequence).

The rearrangement joins TRBV20-1 to TRBJ2-1; 10 nucleotides agree with TRBD1. The CDR3 spans 13 residues. Germline lookup yields CDR1 DFQATT and CDR2 SNEGSKA (reference sequence). V lost 4 bases to trimming and J lost 7 bases; unmatched junction nucleotides: 4. The CDR3 DNA reads as TGCAGTGCTACGGGGACAGGGGTAAATGAGCAGTTCTTC. This translates into CSATGTGVNEQFF.

This sequence joins TRBV20-1 and TRBJ1-6; D call uncertain. CDR1 and CDR2 (germline): DFQATT, SNEGSKA (reference sequence). The CDR3 length is 14 residues. Trimming pared 0 bases from V and 9 bases from J, leaving 12 bases between. The CDR3 region is CSAREEGSRSPLHF. For the CDR3, the DNA is TGCAGTGCTAGAGAGGAAGGGAGTCGTTCACCCCTCCACTTT.

This clonotype is deemed large. The rearrangement links TRBV11-3 to TRBJ2-2; D is uncertain. The germline CDR1 and CDR2 sequences are SGHNT and YENEEA. V shed 2 bases and J shed 0 bases, with 1 base lying between them. This CDR3 contains 13 residues. DNA of the CDR3: TGTGCCAGCAGCTTAACGAACACCGGGGAGCTGTTTTTT. Encoded protein: CASSLTNTGELFF.

The gene calls are TRBV20-1 and TRBJ2-5; TRBD2 aligns across 8 bases. The CDR3 is made up of 14 amino acids. Looked up from germline, CDR1 is DFQATT and CDR2 is SNEGSKA (reference sequence). Trimming removed 6 bases from V and 4 bases from J; junction bases left unmatched: 10. CDR3 amino acids: CSAPKAGVGETQYF. CDR3 bases: TGCAGTGCCCCTAAAGCGGGAGTGGGAGAGACCCAGTACTTC.

The rearrangement joins TRBV20-1 to TRBJ2-1; the match to TRBD2 covers 7 bases. Per the germline V gene, CDR1 is DFQATT and CDR2 is SNEGSKA (reference sequence). Trimming removed 0 bases from V and 2 bases from J; junction bases left unmatched: 7. This CDR3 contains 16 residues. The CDR3 DNA reads as TGCAGTGCTAGAGATGTCAGCGGGACCGCCTACAATGAGCAGTTCTTC. Residues: CSARDVSGTAYNEQFF.

This clonotype is labeled as medium-sized. J is TRBJ2-7 and V is TRBV7-9; no definite D call. Germline-derived CDR1 and CDR2 are SEHNR and FQNEAQ (reference sequence). V was trimmed by 3 bases and J by 2 bases, leaving 11 bases between them. The CDR3 has 14 residues. The CDR3 sequence: CASSFYQPPYEQYF. The CDR3 nucleotides are TGTGCCAGCAGCTTTTATCAACCACCCTACGAGCAGTACTTC. Full variable domain (outside the CDR3, taken from reference TRBV7-9 and TRBJ2-7): DTGVSQNPRHKITKRGQNVTFRCDPISEHNRLYWYRQTLGQGPEFLTYFQNEAQLEKSRLLSDRFSAERPKGSFSTLEIQRTEQGDSAMYLCASSFYQPPYEQYFGPGTRLTVT.

This clonotype has a handful of counts. The CDR3: CASSPTQQGATEAFF. Here the CDR3 DNA reads TGTGCCAGCAGCCCCACCCAACAGGGGGCCACTGAAGCTTTCTTT. The chain joins TRBV6-2 or TRBV6-3 to TRBJ1-1; 9 bases fit TRBD1. Germline values: CDR1 MNHEY, CDR2 SVGEGT. After removal of 6 bases from V and 4 bases from J, the junction contained 9 bases not matched to a gene. The CDR3 consists of 15 residues.

This chain uses TRBV12-3 or TRBV12-4 with TRBJ1-5; TRBD1 matches 7 bases. The length of the CDR3 is 15 residues. The trim removed 6 bases at V and 1 base at J, leaving 6 bases unmatched. In nucleotides, the CDR3 is TGTGCCAGCAGCCCCACAGGGGCCAGCAATCAGCCCCAGCATTTT. It encodes CASSPTGASNQPQHF.

This clonotype turned up a few times. The V gene is TRBV7-8, the J gene TRBJ2-3, with a tentative D call TRBD2 (5 bases). Germline V lookup: CDR1 SGHVS, CDR2 FQNEAQ. Trimming cost V 6 bases and J 4 bases, with 17 bases left between them. The CDR3 covers 15 residues. Here the CDR3 reads CASSKLVLTPDTQYF. As DNA, the CDR3 is TGTGCCAGCAGTAAACTAGTGCTTACCCCAGATACGCAGTATTTT.

This chain uses TRBV28 with TRBJ1-2; the D gene is possibly TRBD1 (5 bases). CDR1 is MDHEN, CDR2 SYDVKM, per germline. The CDR3 length is 16 residues. Trimming left V 4 bases short and J 4 bases short, with 19 bases between. CDR3 sequence: CASSSLRGVNRYGYTF. In DNA form, the CDR3 reads TGTGCCAGCAGTTCACTCCGAGGGGTAAATCGCTATGGCTACACCTTC.

Within the sample, this clonotype is medium-sized. The CDR3 DNA is TGTGCCAGCAGCTTAAGGGAGACCACCCTCCACTTT. Amino acids: CASSLRETTLHF. The gene calls are TRBV7-9 and TRBJ1-6; no definite D call. The V gene lost 2 bases and the J gene lost 14 bases, with 10 bases spanning the gap. Germline values: CDR1 SEHNR, CDR2 FQNEAQ (reference sequence). The CDR3 consists of 12 residues.

The gene calls are TRBV5-1 and TRBJ1-1; no firm D call. The CDR3 runs 13 residues. Germline V CDR1 and CDR2: SGHRS, YFSETQ. The V and J ends lost 1 base and 1 base respectively, with 5 bases between them. The chain's CDR3 is CASSLSQNTEAFF. In nucleotides, the CDR3 is TGCGCCAGCAGCTTGAGTCAGAACACTGAAGCTTTCTTT.

This clonotype was detected a few times. CDR3: CASSYSYTDTQYF. In DNA form, the CDR3 reads TGTGCCAGCAGTTACTCGTACACAGATACGCAGTATTTT. The chain combines TRBV6-5 with TRBJ2-3, with D uncertain. V lost 0 bases to trimming and J lost 2 bases, with 3 bases between them. The germline V gene encodes CDR1 MNHEY and CDR2 SVGAGI. This CDR3 is 13 amino acids long.

The chain has TRBV7-2 and TRBJ2-1; 10 bases fit TRBD1. The J segment lost 7 bases and the V segment lost 8 bases, leaving 8 bases of the junction unmatched. The CDR3 extends over 14 amino acids. The germline CDR1 and CDR2 sequences are SGHTA and FQGNSA. CDR3 sequence (DNA): TGTGCCAGCGGCCGGGACAGGGGAAGTAATGAGCAGTTCTTC. Translating it yields CASGRDRGSNEQFF.

Notes on this clonotype: One end of the junction is discordant with germline, which a read error may explain. The rearrangement uses TRBV11-2 and TRBJ1-6; weak D call: TRBD1 (5 bases). The CDR3 runs 15 residues. Germline V lookup: CDR1 SGHAT, CDR2 FQNNGV. This CDR3 is CASSLEAGHNSPLHF. CDR3 nucleotide sequence: TGTGCCAGCAGCTTAGAGGCAGGGCATAATTCGCCCCTCCACTTT.